Sequencing of this T cell receptor (beta chain) was carried out in a study of cytomegalovirus exposure and HLA in healthy donors. The donors were in the approximately 120-subject validation cohort; that cohort was separate from the approximately 730-subject first cohort. TCRdb's table, derived via immunoSEQ multiplex PCR, lists solely in-frame clones and lacks some. The data show around 98,000 clones, with 70% to 90% seen just once and 3.9% held by the top ten. In the case of this clone: What it recognizes is unknown.

Study-wide results and limits: Cytomegalovirus status, reportedly, was diagnosed with high specificity and sensitivity by the classifier. The study listed around 150 cytomegalovirus-associated TCR beta chains.

Germline V gene sequence: CDR1 SGHVS, CDR2 FNYEAQ. The CDR3 length is 18 residues. V lost 5 bases, J lost 0 bases, and 19 bases lay in between. V and J are TRBV7-6 and TRBJ1-4, with D perhaps TRBD1 (6 bases). This TCR came from a woman in her thirties in good health and CMV-seronegative. The source material was PBMCs. The CDR3 bases are TGTGCCAGCAGCGGTAGAGGGCCGACAGGAGCAACTAATGAAAAACTGTTTTTT. Its translation: CASSGRGPTGATNEKLFF. Full variable domain (rest looked up from reference TRBV7-6 and TRBJ1-4): GAGVSQSPRYKVTKRGQDVALRCDPISGHVSLYWYRQALGQGPEFLTYFNYEAQQDKSGLPNDRFSAERPEGSISTLTIQRTEQRDSAMYRCASSGRGPTGATNEKLFFGSGTQLSVL.